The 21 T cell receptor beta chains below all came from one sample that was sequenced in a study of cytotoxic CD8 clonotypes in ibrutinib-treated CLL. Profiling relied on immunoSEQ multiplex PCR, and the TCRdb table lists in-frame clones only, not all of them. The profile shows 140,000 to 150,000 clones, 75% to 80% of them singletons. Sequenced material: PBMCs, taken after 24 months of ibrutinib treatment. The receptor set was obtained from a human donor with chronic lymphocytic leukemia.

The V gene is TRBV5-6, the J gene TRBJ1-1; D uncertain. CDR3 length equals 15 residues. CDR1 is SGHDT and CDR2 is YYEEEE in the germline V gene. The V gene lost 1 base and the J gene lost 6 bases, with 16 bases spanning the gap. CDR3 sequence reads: CASSLWVRPWAEAFF. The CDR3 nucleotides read TGTGCCAGCAGCTTGTGGGTCCGACCGTGGGCTGAAGCTTTCTTT.

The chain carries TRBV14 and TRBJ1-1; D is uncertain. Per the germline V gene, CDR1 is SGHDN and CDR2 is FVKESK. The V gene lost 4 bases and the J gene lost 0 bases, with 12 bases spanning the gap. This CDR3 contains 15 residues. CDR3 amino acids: CASSPPTSVNTEAFF. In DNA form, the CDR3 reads TGTGCCAGCAGCCCCCCGACATCCGTGAACACTGAAGCTTTCTTT.

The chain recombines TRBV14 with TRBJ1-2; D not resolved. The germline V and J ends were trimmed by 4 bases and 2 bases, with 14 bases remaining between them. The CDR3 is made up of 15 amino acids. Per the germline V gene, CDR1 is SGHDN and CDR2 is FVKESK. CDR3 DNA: TGTGCCAGCAGCCCGATCAGGAAACCCAACTATGGCTACACCTTC. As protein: CASSPIRKPNYGYTF.

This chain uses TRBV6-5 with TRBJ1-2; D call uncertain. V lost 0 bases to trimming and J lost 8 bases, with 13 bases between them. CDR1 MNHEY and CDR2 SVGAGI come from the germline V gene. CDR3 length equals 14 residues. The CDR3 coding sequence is TGTGCCAGCAGTTACTCTCGGCTATCCTCCGGCTACACCTTC. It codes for CASSYSRLSSGYTF.

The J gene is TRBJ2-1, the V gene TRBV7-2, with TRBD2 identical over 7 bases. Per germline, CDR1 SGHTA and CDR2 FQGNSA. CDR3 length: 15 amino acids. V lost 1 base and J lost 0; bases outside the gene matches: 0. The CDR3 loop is CASSLGGGSYNEQFF. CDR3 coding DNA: TGTGCCAGCAGCTTAGGCGGGGGCTCCTACAATGAGCAGTTCTTC.

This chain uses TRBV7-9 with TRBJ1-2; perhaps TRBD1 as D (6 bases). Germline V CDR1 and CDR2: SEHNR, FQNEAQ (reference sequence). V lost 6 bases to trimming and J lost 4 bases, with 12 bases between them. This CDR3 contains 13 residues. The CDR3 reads CASRDTGLYGYTF. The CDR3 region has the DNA TGTGCCAGCAGGGACACAGGGCTCTATGGCTACACCTTC.

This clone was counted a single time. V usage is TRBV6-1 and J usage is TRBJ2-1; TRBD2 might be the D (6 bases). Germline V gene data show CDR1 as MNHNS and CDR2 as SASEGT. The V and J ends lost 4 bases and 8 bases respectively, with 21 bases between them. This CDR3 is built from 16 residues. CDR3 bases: TGTGCCAGCAGTGGGCGGCGGGACCAATGGTGGCATGAGCAGTTCTTC. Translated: CASSGRRDQWWHEQFF.

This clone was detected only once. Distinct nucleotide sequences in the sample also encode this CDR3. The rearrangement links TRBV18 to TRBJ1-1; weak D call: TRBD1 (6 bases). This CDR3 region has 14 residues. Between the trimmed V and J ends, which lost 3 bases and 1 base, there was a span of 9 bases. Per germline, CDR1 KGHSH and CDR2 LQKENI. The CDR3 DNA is TGTGCCAGCTCACCCGGACAGCAGAACACTGAAGCTTTCTTT. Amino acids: CASSPGQQNTEAFF.

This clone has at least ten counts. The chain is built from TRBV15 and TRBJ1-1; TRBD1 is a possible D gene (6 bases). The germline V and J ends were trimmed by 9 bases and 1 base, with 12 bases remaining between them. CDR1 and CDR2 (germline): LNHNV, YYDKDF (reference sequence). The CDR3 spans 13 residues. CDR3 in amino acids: CATAGAPNTEAFF. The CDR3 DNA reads TGTGCCACGGCAGGGGCGCCGAACACTGAAGCTTTCTTT. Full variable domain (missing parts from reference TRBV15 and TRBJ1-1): DAMVIQNPRYQVTQFGKPVTLSCSQTLNHNVMYWYQQKSSQAPKLLFHYYDKDFNNEADTPDNFQSRRPNTSFCFLDIRSPGLGDTAMYLCATAGAPNTEAFFGQGTRLTVV.

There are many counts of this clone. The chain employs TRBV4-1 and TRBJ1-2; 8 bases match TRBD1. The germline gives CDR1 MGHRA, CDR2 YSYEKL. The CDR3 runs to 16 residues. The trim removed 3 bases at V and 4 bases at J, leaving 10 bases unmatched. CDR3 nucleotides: TGCGCCAGCAGCCAGGCCTGGACAGGGTCTGGCTATGGCTACACCTTC. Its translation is CASSQAWTGSGYGYTF.

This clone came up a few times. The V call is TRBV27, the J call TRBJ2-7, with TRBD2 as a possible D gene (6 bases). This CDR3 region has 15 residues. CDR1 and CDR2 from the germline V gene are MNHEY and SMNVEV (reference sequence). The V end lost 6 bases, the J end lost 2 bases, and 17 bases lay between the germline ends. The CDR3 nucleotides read TGTGCCAGCAGCCCGGCTGCGGGGAGACCCTACGAGCAGTACTTC. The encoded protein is CASSPAAGRPYEQYF.

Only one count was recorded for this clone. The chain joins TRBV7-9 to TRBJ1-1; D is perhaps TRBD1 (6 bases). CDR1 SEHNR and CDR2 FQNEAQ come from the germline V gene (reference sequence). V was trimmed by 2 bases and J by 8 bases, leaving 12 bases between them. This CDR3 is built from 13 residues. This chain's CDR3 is CASSLNLGGEAFF. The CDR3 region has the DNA TGTGCCAGCAGCTTAAACTTAGGGGGGGAAGCTTTCTTT.

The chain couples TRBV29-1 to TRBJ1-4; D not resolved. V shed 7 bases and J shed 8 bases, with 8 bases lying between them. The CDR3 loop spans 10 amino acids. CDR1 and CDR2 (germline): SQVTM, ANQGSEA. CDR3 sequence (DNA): TGCAGCGCCCGGGAGGAAAAACTGTTTTTT. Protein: CSAREEKLFF.

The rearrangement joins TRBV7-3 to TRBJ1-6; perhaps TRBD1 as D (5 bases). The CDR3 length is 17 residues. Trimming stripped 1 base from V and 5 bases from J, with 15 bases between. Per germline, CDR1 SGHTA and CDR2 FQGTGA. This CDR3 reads CASSLRGSPRDNSPLHF. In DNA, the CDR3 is TGTGCCAGCAGCTTAAGGGGCTCCCCGAGGGATAATTCACCCCTCCACTTT.

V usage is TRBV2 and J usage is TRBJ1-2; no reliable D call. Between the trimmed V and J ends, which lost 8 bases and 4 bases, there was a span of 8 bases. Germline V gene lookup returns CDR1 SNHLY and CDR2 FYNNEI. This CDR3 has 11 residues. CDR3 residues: CASPETYGYTF. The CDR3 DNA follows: TGTGCCAGCCCTGAAACCTATGGCTACACCTTC.

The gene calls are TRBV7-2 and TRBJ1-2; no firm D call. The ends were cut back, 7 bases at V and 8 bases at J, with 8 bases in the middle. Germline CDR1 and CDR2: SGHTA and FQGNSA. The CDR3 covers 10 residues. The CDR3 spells CASMAIGYTF. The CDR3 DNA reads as TGTGCCAGCATGGCCATAGGCTACACCTTC.

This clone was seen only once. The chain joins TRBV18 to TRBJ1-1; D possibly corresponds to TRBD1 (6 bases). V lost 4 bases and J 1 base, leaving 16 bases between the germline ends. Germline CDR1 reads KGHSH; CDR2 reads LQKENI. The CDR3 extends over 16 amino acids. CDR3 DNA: TGTGCCAGCTCACAGGGGGGAATGACAGGGAACACTGAAGCTTTCTTT. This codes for CASSQGGMTGNTEAFF.

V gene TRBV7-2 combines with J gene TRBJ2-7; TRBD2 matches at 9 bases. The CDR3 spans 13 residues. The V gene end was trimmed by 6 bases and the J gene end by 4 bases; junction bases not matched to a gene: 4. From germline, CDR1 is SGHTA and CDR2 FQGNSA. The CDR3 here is CASSSGRRYEQYF. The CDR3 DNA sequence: TGTGCCAGCAGTAGCGGGAGACGGTACGAGCAGTACTTC.

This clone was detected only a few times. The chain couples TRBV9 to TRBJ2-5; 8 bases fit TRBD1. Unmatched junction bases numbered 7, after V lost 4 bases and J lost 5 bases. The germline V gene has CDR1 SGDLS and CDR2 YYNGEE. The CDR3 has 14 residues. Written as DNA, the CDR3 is TGTGCCAGCAGCATCCAGGGGGCCGGGGAGACCCAGTACTTC. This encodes CASSIQGAGETQYF.

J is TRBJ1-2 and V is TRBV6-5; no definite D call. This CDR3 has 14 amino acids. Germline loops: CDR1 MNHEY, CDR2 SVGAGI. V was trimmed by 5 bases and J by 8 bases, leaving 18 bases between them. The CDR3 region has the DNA TGTGCCAGCAGTAGCGGGATCTCCCTTCAGGGCTACACCTTC. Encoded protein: CASSSGISLQGYTF.

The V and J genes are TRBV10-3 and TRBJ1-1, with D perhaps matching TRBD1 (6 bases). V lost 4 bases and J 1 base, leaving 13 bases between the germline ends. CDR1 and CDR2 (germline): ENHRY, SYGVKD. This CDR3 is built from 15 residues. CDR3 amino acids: CAISGAGARNTEAFF. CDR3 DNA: TGTGCCATCAGTGGTGCGGGGGCGCGGAACACTGAAGCTTTCTTT.